Listed below are T cell receptor beta chains from one sample, sequenced in a study of vaccination and CD4 T cells after COVID-19. What these receptors recognize is not known. Via MiXCR, TCRdb re-called the PCR reads, giving one row per CDR3 protein. The sample holds around 20,000 distinct CDR3 sequences, approximately 26% seen once. Sequenced input: cultured CD4+ T cells from blood. Source of these receptors: a human donor with COVID-19. Both conserved end residues are trimmed from each CDR3.

V: TRBV19
J: TRBJ1-5
CDR3: ASSRDRGSEPQH

V: TRBV6-1
J: TRBJ2-5
CDR3: ASSEGTSGVNAGETQY

V: TRBV7-7
J: TRBJ2-5
CDR3: ASSLSGKAGETQY

V: TRBV20-1
J: TRBJ2-5
CDR3: SARQSAGAQETQY

V: TRBV7-8
J: TRBJ1-2
CDR3: ASSLDEDRVYGYT

V: TRBV28
J: TRBJ2-5
CDR3: ATQAGGPGETQY

V: TRBV27
J: TRBJ2-7
CDR3: ASGPPGVIEQY

V: TRBV19
J: TRBJ2-2
CDR3: ASRRSTVNTGELF

V: TRBV9
J: TRBJ1-2
CDR3: ASSVDGNYGYT

V: TRBV20-1
J: TRBJ1-2
CDR3: SARVPGTIYGYT

V: TRBV6-4
J: TRBJ1-5
CDR3: ARDRTNNQPQH

V: TRBV2
J: TRBJ2-7
CDR3: ASSESAPTEQY

V: TRBV5-4
J: TRBJ2-6
CDR3: ASSLEQLSGANVLT

V: TRBV24-1
J: TRBJ2-7
CDR3: ATSAMGYEQY

V: TRBV20-1
J: TRBJ2-5
CDR3: SAGNMGTSGLQETQY

V: TRBV29-1
J: TRBJ1-5
CDR3: SVRGQGLNQPQH

V: TRBV5-5
J: TRBJ1-5
CDR3: ASTLGLGGNQPQH

V: TRBV18
J: TRBJ2-2
CDR3: ASPRGNTGELF

V: TRBV2
J: TRBJ2-5
CDR3: ARTTSGGETQY

V: TRBV4-2
J: TRBJ1-5
CDR3: ASSQADRARYQPQH

V: TRBV9
J: TRBJ2-3
CDR3: ASSVATRQDTQY

V: TRBV24-1
J: TRBJ2-7
CDR3: ATQRGPTEPGEQY

V: TRBV18
J: TRBJ1-5
CDR3: ASSPDRPDSNQPQH

V: TRBV20-1
J: TRBJ1-5
CDR3: SAPFFRGPLNQPQH

V: TRBV20-1
J: TRBJ1-4
CDR3: SATPGTVEKLF

V: TRBV6-1
J: TRBJ2-7
CDR3: ASSDPGRTYEQY

V: TRBV20-1
J: TRBJ2-5
CDR3: SAPDQGWETQY

V: TRBV20-1
J: TRBJ1-1
CDR3: SATRPKGGANTEAF

V: TRBV6-5
J: TRBJ2-7
CDR3: ASSSGDFSVTYEQY

V: TRBV7-7
J: TRBJ2-2
CDR3: ASSPRKGNTGELF

V: TRBV2
J: TRBJ2-3
CDR3: ASSTLAGGRDTQY

V: TRBV6-5
J: TRBJ2-5
CDR3: ASSYSGRTQY

V: TRBV20-1
J: TRBJ1-2
CDR3: SARAGLRYGYT

V: TRBV20-1
J: TRBJ2-2
CDR3: SARPSRGGATGELF

V: TRBV11-3
J: TRBJ2-3
CDR3: ASTRGQDTQY

V: TRBV15
J: TRBJ2-6
CDR3: ATSRVGTRSGANVLT

V: TRBV12-3/TRBV12-4
J: TRBJ2-3
CDR3: ASNQMGTQY

V: TRBV3-1
J: TRBJ2-3
CDR3: ASSQATSGGAADTQY

V: TRBV6-2/TRBV6-3
J: TRBJ2-7
CDR3: ASRMGGSSYEQY

V: TRBV12-3/TRBV12-4
J: TRBJ1-3
CDR3: ASSIRTAGNTIY

V: TRBV7-2
J: TRBJ1-6
CDR3: ASSLLWPYNSPLH

V: TRBV5-4
J: TRBJ1-2
CDR3: ASGEGVNYGYT

V: TRBV25-1
J: TRBJ1-5
CDR3: AGTSGKNQPQH

V: TRBV6-4
J: TRBJ1-5
CDR3: ASSINRGQPQH

V: TRBV27
J: TRBJ1-1
CDR3: ASSPGNTEAF

V: TRBV15
J: TRBJ2-5
CDR3: ATSRDMQGTTQETQY

V: TRBV7-2
J: TRBJ1-6
CDR3: ASSPFKPTPLH

V: TRBV9
J: TRBJ1-1
CDR3: ASSIRQETEAF

V: TRBV20-1
J: TRBJ1-1
CDR3: SVRDPQRGRLMNTEAF

V: TRBV12-3/TRBV12-4
J: TRBJ1-1
CDR3: ASSLVSIGNTEAF

V: TRBV7-2
J: TRBJ1-3
CDR3: ASSRDRTSGNTIY

V: TRBV12-3/TRBV12-4
J: TRBJ1-1
CDR3: ASSGTRDTEAF

V: TRBV29-1
J: TRBJ2-1
CDR3: SVEPRLAGRNEQF

V: TRBV3-1
J: TRBJ1-1
CDR3: ASSEDTRNTEAF

V: TRBV10-3
J: TRBJ1-2
CDR3: AISRDREAYGYT

V: TRBV11-2
J: TRBJ1-6
CDR3: ASSLLDRAYNSPLH

V: TRBV21-1
J: TRBJ2-2
CDR3: ASSVLGGNTGELF

V: TRBV28
J: TRBJ1-5
CDR3: ASSLPDQAQH